This TCR beta chain was sequenced during a study of OX40 agonist ivuxolimab in advanced cancers. Whole-study context: The treatment was a fully human IgG2 OX40 agonist, ivuxolimab. The patients received ivuxolimab by intravenous route every 2 weeks at 0.01 to 10 mg/kg. Study-level results: At 0.1 to 3.0 mg/kg, clonal expansion of CD4+ and CD8+ blood T cells had occurred by week 6.

In regard to this clone: Its antigen is not known.

Blood was sampled at baseline, cycle 4 day 1, and cycle 7 day 1. The CDR3 contains 16 residues. Germline trimming cut 3 bases from V and 5 bases from J; bases unmatched to any gene: 11. CDR1 and CDR2 (germline): SNHLY, FYNNEI. The assay was immunoSEQ multiplex PCR, and TCRdb's table has in-frame clones only and misses some. The sample holds over 95,000 clones; about 80% are singletons and the top ten take over 1.1%. This clonotype was obtained from an adult with an advanced solid tumor such as melanoma, head and neck, liver or kidney cancer. The chain couples TRBV2 to TRBJ2-7, with 9 bases identical to TRBD1. The sequencing here drew on CD4+ or CD8+ T cells sorted from blood, taken in a trial of the OX40 agonist ivuxolimab. CDR3 region: CASSDPGNRGLNEQYF. In DNA form, the CDR3 reads TGTGCCAGCAGTGACCCGGGGAACAGGGGGCTCAACGAGCAGTACTTC.